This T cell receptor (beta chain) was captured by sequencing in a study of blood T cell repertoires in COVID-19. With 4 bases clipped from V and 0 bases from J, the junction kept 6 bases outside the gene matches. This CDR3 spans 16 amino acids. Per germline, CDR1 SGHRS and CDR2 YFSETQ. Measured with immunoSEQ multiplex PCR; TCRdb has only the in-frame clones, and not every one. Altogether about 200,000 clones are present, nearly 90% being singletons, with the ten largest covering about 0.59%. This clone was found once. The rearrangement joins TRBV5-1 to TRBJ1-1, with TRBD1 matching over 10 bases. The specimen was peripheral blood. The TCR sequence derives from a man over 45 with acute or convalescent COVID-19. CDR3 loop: CASSPGTGEMNTEAFF. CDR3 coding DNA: TGCGCCAGCAGCCCTGGGACAGGGGAAATGAACACTGAAGCTTTCTTT.